The clone carrying this TCR beta chain was observed a single time. This entry belongs to a study of T cell changes during pregnancy in multiple sclerosis. Sequencing used immunoSEQ multiplex PCR; TCRdb keeps in-frame clones, though not all of them. The table has 60,000 to 75,000 clones, around 90% seen once. CDR3 length: 13 amino acids. The junction had 4 bases not matched to a gene; V was cut back by 5 bases and J by 6 bases. CDR1 and CDR2 from the germline V gene are PRHDT and FYEKMQ (reference sequence). This clonotype originated in a female donor with multiple sclerosis, enrolled in a pregnancy study. The chain is built from TRBV13 and TRBJ2-5, with 9 bases fitting TRBD2. The starting material was peripheral blood, obtained after pregnancy. This CDR3 is CASSTGLAQTQYF. The CDR3 bases are TGTGCCAGCAGCACGGGACTAGCTCAGACCCAGTACTTC.